A single sample is the source of the 23 T cell receptor beta chains below, sequenced in a study of blood T cells in healthy people across ages. A second PCR, run for roughly 7 to 11 cycles, used a sample-barcoded 5' primer plus a J-beta primer mix. Using its own MiXCR run on the 5' RACE reads, TCRdb lists one record per CDR3 protein. The repertoire holds about 830,000 distinct CDR3 sequences, with about 59% as singletons. The sample consisted of blood. The source is a man aged 25 to 40 in good health.

This clonotype was detected ten times or more. The rearrangement uses TRBV3-1 and TRBJ2-1; 10 nucleotides match TRBD2. The J segment lost 6 bases and the V segment lost 5 bases, leaving 10 bases of the junction unmatched. The CDR3 spans 16 residues. Germline V gene data show CDR1 as LGHDT and CDR2 as YNNKEL (reference sequence). Written as DNA, the CDR3 is TGTGCCAGCAGCGAAGGGGGGACTAGCGCGAGCAATGAGCAGTTCTTC. This encodes CASSEGGTSASNEQFF.

There are a few counts of this clonotype. The chain couples TRBV3-1 to TRBJ2-5, with 8 positions matching TRBD1. V shed 3 bases, J shed 5 bases, and the junction held 2 bases outside the gene matches. Germline CDR1 LGHDT, CDR2 YNNKEL (reference sequence). This CDR3 has 13 amino acids. The CDR3 bases are TGTGCCAGCAGCCAGACAGGGGAGGAGACCCAGTACTTC. Protein: CASSQTGEETQYF.

Notes on this clonotype: Its ends do not fully match the called genes, so a read error is possible. The chain links TRBV6-5 to TRBJ1-4, with D perhaps TRBD1 (6 bases). This CDR3 spans 14 amino acids. The germline gives CDR1 MNHEY, CDR2 SVGAGI. DNA for the CDR3: TGTGCCACCAGTTCTGGACAGATTAATGAAAAACTGTTTTTT. It encodes CATSSGQINEKLFF.

This sequence joins TRBV12-3 or TRBV12-4 and TRBJ2-3, with D possibly TRBD2 on 6 matching bases. The V end lost 4 bases, the J end lost 2 bases, and 10 bases lay between the germline ends. This CDR3 has 14 amino acids. CDR3 protein: CASSSGTLTDTQYF. The DNA for the CDR3 is TGTGCCAGCAGTTCCGGGACTCTCACAGATACGCAGTATTTT.

This clonotype was found a few times. The rearrangement links TRBV20-1 to TRBJ1-6; tentatively, D is TRBD1 (6 bases). Trimming took off 6 bases at V and 7 bases at J, with 19 bases between the two ends. Germline loops: CDR1 DFQATT, CDR2 SNEGSKA (reference sequence). There are 15 residues in the CDR3. CDR3 sequence (DNA): TGCAGTGCCAACAAAAGGGACACTAGAAATTCACCCCTCCACTTT. This translates into CSANKRDTRNSPLHF.

This clonotype was counted between two and nine times. The chain uses TRBV6-6 and TRBJ1-5; maybe TRBD1 (5 bases). The CDR3 is made up of 14 amino acids. V was shortened by 6 bases and J by 0 bases, with 9 bases between the two germline ends. Germline CDR1 MNHNY, CDR2 SVGAGI (reference sequence). This chain's CDR3 is CASSSTDSNQPQHF. CDR3 nucleotide sequence: TGTGCCAGCAGCTCGACAGATAGCAATCAGCCCCAGCATTTT.

DNA of the CDR3: TGTGCCAGCAGTGAATATTTAGGGAGCCAAGCTTTCTTT. Translated, it gives CASSEYLGSQAFF. The rearrangement links TRBV25-1 to TRBJ1-1; the D is unclear. Germline CDR1 is MGHDK and CDR2 is SYGVNS. V shed 0 bases and J shed 9 bases, with 11 bases lying between them. The CDR3 totals 13 residues.

This chain connects TRBV9 to TRBJ2-1; 7 nucleotides agree with TRBD2. CDR1 is SGDLS, CDR2 YYNGEE, per germline. Losses at the gene ends were 0 bases for V and 3 bases for J; bases not matched to a gene: 3. The CDR3 is 15 amino acids. The CDR3 DNA sequence: TGTGCCAGCAGCGTAGAAAGCGGGATCTACAATGAGCAGTTCTTC. Translating it yields CASSVESGIYNEQFF.

V usage is TRBV7-2 and J usage is TRBJ2-5; D is possibly TRBD2 (5 bases). The CDR3 spans 16 residues. V was trimmed by 5 bases and J by 11 bases, leaving 27 bases between them. Germline V CDR1 and CDR2: SGHTA, FQGNSA. The CDR3 loop reads CASSPWTSRSYNEQYF. CDR3 DNA sequence: TGTGCCAGCAGCCCGTGGACTTCCCGCTCCTACAATGAGCAGTACTTC.

The chain carries TRBV29-1 and TRBJ2-1; 15 bases are shared with TRBD2. The V and J ends lost 7 bases and 1 base, in that order; junction bases with no gene match: 2. This CDR3 contains 15 residues. CDR1 and CDR2 (germline): SQVTM, ANQGSEA. CDR3 loop: CSAGLAGGSYNEQFF. The CDR3 region has the DNA TGCAGCGCAGGACTAGCGGGGGGGTCCTACAATGAGCAGTTCTTC.

This rearrangement joins TRBV2 to TRBJ2-1; no clear D. Per the germline V gene, CDR1 is SNHLY and CDR2 is FYNNEI. The CDR3 loop spans 10 amino acids. V was shortened by 7 bases and J by 10 bases, with 8 bases between the two germline ends. CDR3 in DNA: TGTGCCAGCACCACGAACGAGCAGTTCTTC. Amino acid sequence: CASTTNEQFF.

The V and J genes are TRBV9 and TRBJ2-1; the match to TRBD2 covers 8 bases. The V and J ends lost 3 bases and 4 bases, in that order; junction bases with no gene match: 3. The CDR3 runs 14 residues. From germline, CDR1 is SGDLS and CDR2 YYNGEE. CDR3 bases: TGTGCCAGCAGCGCCGGGACTAGATACAATGAGCAGTTCTTC. It codes for CASSAGTRYNEQFF.

This chain links TRBV4-3 with TRBJ1-2, with TRBD1 as a possible D gene (6 bases). Trimming cost V 2 bases and J 7 bases, with 20 bases left between them. Germline CDR1 reads LGHNA; CDR2 reads YSLEER. There are 16 residues in the CDR3. CDR3 loop: CASSQYSTGRGSGYTF. The CDR3 region has the DNA TGCGCCAGCAGCCAATACTCGACAGGAAGAGGGTCTGGCTACACCTTC.

This clonotype has more than one count but fewer than ten. This chain joins TRBV5-1 and TRBJ2-1, with unresolved D. Trimming shortened V by 0 bases and J by 7 bases, and 5 bases separated the two germline ends. This CDR3 is 12 amino acids long. Germline loops: CDR1 SGHRS, CDR2 YFSETQ. The CDR3 DNA reads as TGCGCCAGCAGCTTGGTTCCTAATGAGCAGTTCTTC. Its translation: CASSLVPNEQFF.

V and J are TRBV2 and TRBJ2-5; 8 bases match TRBD2. This CDR3 comprises 12 residues. After removal of 9 bases from V and 5 bases from J, the junction contained 5 bases not matched to a gene. CDR1 SNHLY and CDR2 FYNNEI come from the germline V gene. In DNA, the CDR3 is TGTGCCAGTGGCGCTAGCGGGGAGACCCAGTACTTC. Amino acid sequence: CASGASGETQYF.

The rearrangement joins TRBV7-2 to TRBJ1-6; a weak D match, TRBD1 (5 bases). This CDR3 has 15 residues. CDR1 and CDR2 (germline): SGHTA, FQGNSA. Trimming pared 4 bases from V and 7 bases from J, leaving 14 bases between. The CDR3, as DNA: TGTGCCAGCAGCTCTTTGGGGCTGGGAAATTCACCCCTCCACTTT. Its protein product is CASSSLGLGNSPLHF.

The CDR3 sequence is CASSLRAGVRETQYF. CDR3 DNA: TGTGCCAGCAGTTTACGAGCGGGGGTAAGGGAGACCCAGTACTTC. This chain links TRBV12-3 or TRBV12-4 with TRBJ2-5; TRBD2 matches at 8 bases. This CDR3 comprises 15 residues. Unmatched junction bases numbered 7, after V lost 2 bases and J lost 5 bases.

The V gene is TRBV6-5, the J gene TRBJ1-1, with 7 bases fitting TRBD1. V shed 2 bases, J shed 1 base, and the junction held 4 bases outside the gene matches. The CDR3 runs 15 residues. Germline CDR1 reads MNHEY; CDR2 reads SVGAGI. CDR3 amino acids: CASSYGTGANTEAFF. DNA for the CDR3: TGTGCCAGCAGTTACGGAACAGGGGCGAACACTGAAGCTTTCTTT.

This clonotype was detected only a few times. This sequence joins TRBV20-1 and TRBJ2-7; 8 bases match TRBD1. The germline gives CDR1 DFQATT, CDR2 SNEGSKA (reference sequence). V was clipped by 4 bases and J by 4 bases; unmatched bases: 15. This CDR3 region has 16 residues. The CDR3 loop is CSATSRQGKSGYEQYF. The CDR3 nucleotides are TGCAGTGCTACCTCCCGACAGGGGAAATCGGGATACGAGCAGTACTTC.

V gene TRBV20-1 combines with J gene TRBJ2-5; 8 bases agree with TRBD2. The tail of the sequence fits TRBJ2-7 better, so the J call may be wrong. Germline lookup yields CDR1 DFQATT and CDR2 SNEGSKA (reference sequence). The CDR3 is 13 amino acids. CDR3 sequence: CSARGGTSREQYF. CDR3 coding DNA: TGCAGTGCTAGAGGTGGGACTAGTCGCGAGCAGTACTTC.

This clonotype came up a few times. The rearrangement joins TRBV29-1 to TRBJ2-7; 9 bases are shared with TRBD1. CDR1 is SQVTM and CDR2 is ANQGSEA in the germline V gene. This CDR3 contains 13 residues. Unmatched junction bases numbered 2, after V lost 4 bases and J lost 1 base. This chain's CDR3 is CSVGTGASYEQYF. The CDR3 region has the DNA TGCAGCGTTGGGACAGGGGCATCCTACGAGCAGTACTTC.

The chain recombines TRBV27 with TRBJ2-4; D might be TRBD1 (6 bases). The end of the DNA is better explained by TRBJ2-7, so the J call may be wrong. This CDR3 contains 15 residues. The germline V gene encodes CDR1 MNHEY and CDR2 SMNVEV (reference sequence). Written as DNA, the CDR3 is TGTGCCAGCAGTTTATCTTCAAACAGGGCCCACGAGCAGTACTTC. It yields the protein CASSLSSNRAHEQYF.

This chain connects TRBV9 to TRBJ1-5; weak D call: TRBD1 (5 bases). V was shortened by 3 bases and J by 4 bases, with 11 bases between the two germline ends. The CDR3 extends over 14 amino acids. Per the germline V gene, CDR1 is SGDLS and CDR2 is YYNGEE. The CDR3 reads CASSAGPPNQPQHF. CDR3 DNA: TGTGCCAGCAGCGCAGGGCCCCCTAATCAGCCCCAGCATTTT.